The sequence of this TCR beta chain was determined in a study of blood T cell repertoires in COVID-19. Study context: The origin of the acute and convalescent COVID-19 samples was the United States, Italy and Spain. PBMCs, B-cell-depleted T cells, or T cells were the source of the cDNA or gDNA that made up the material.

Germline CDR1 SGHDN, CDR2 FVKESK. The V end was cut by 2 bases, the J end by 6 bases, with 13 bases between. This CDR3 region has 15 residues. Sequencing used immunoSEQ multiplex PCR; TCRdb keeps in-frame clones, though not all of them. The sample includes about 160,000 clones, approximately 84% of them seen just once. The sequenced sample consisted of peripheral blood. This receptor was identified in a man aged 40-49 years who had recovered from COVID-19. The rearrangement links TRBV14 to TRBJ2-2, with D tentatively TRBD2 (6 bases). CDR3 loop: CASSQTRLVSGELFF. The DNA of the CDR3 is TGTGCCAGCAGCCAAACACGACTAGTGTCCGGGGAGCTGTTTTTT.